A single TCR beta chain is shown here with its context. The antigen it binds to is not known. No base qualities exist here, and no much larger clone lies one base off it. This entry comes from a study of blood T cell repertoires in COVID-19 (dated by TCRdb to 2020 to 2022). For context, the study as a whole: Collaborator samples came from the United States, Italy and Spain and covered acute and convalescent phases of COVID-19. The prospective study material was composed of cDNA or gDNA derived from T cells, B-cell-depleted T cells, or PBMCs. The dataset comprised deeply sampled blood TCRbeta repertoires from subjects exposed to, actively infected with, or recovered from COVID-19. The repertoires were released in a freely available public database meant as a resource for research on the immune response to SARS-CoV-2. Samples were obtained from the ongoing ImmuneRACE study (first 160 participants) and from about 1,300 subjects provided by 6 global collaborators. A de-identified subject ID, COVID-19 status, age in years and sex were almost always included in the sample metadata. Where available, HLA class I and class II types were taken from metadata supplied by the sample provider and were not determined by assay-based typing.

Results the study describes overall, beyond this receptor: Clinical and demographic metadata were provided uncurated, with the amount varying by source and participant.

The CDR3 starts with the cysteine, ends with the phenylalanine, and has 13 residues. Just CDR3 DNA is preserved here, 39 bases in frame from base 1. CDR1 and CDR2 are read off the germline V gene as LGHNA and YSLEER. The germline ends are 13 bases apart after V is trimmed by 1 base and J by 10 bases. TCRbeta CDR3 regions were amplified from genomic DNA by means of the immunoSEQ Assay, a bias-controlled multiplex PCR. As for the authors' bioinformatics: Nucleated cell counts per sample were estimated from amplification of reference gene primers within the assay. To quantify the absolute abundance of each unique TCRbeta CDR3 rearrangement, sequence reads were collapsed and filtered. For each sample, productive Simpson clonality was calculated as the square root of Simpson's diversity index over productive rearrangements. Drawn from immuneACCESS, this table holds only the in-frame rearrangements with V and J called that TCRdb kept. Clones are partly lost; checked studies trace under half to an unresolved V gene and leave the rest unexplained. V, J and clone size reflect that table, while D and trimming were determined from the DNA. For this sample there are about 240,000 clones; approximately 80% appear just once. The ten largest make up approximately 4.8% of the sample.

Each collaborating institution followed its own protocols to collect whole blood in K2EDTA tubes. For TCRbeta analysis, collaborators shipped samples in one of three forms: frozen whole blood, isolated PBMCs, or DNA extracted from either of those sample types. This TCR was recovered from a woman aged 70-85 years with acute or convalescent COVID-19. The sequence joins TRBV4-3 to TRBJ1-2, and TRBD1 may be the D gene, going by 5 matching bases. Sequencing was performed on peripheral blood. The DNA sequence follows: TGCGCCAGCAGCCAAGTGATGACAGCAGACTACACCTTC. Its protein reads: CASSQVMTADYTF.